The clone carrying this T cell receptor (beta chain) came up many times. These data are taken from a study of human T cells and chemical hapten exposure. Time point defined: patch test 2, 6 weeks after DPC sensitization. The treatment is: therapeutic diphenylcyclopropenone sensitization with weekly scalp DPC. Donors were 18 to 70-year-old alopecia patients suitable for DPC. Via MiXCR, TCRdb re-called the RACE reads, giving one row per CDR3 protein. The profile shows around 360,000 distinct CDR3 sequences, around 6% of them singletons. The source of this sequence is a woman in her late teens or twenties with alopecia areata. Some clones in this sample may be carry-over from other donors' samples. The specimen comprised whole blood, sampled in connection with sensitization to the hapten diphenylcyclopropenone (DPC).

The CDR3 DNA follows: TGTGCCAGCAGAGACCCGGGACAGGGGTGGACCGGGGAGCTGTTTTTT. Its protein product is CASRDPGQGWTGELFF. The chain has TRBV6-1 and TRBJ2-2; 10 bases are a match to TRBD1. There are 16 residues in the CDR3. Germline assignment: CDR1 MNHNS and CDR2 SASEGT. After removal of 6 bases from V and 5 bases from J, the junction contained 9 bases not matched to a gene.